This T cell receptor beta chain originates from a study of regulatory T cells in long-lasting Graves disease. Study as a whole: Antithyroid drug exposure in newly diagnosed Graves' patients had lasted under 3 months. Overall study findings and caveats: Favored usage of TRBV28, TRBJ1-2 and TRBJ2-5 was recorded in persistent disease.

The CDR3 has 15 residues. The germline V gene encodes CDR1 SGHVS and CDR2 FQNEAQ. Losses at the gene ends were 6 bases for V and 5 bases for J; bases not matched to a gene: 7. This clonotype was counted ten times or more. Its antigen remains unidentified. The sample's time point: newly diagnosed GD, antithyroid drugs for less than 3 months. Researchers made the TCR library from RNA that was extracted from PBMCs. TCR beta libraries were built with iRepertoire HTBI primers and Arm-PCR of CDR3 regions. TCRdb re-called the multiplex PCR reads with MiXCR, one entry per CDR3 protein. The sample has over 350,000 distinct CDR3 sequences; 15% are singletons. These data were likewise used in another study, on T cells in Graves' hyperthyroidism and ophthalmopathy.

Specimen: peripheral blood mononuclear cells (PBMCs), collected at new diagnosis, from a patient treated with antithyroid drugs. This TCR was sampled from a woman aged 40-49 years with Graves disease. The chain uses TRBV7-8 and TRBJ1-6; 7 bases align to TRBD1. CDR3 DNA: TGTGCCAGCAGACCGATCGACAGGGATAATTCACCCCTCCACTTT. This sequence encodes CASRPIDRDNSPLHF.